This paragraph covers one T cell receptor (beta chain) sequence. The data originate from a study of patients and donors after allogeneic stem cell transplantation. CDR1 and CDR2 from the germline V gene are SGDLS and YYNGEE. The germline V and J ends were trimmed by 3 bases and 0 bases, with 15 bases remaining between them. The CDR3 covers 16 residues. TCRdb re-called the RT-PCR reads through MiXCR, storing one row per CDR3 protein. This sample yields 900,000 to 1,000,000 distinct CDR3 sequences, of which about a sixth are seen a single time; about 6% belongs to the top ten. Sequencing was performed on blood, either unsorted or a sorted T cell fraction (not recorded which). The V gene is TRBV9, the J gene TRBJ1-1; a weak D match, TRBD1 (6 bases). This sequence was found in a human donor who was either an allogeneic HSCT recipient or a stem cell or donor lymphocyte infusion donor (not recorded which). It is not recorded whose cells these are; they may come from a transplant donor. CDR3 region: CASSGQVTPLNTEAFF. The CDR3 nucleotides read TGTGCCAGCAGCGGACAGGTGACCCCCTTGAACACTGAAGCTTTCTTT.